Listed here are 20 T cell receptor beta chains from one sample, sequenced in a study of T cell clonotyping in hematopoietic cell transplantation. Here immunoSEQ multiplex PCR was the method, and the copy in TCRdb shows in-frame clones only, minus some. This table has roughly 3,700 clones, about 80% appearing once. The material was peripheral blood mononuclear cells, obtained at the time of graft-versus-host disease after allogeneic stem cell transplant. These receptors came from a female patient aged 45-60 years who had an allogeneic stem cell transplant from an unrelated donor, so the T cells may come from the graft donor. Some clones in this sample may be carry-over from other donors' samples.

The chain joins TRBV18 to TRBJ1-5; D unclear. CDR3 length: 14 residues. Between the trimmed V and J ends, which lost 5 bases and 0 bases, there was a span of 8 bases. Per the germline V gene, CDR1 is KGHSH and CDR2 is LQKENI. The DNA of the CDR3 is TGTGCCAGCTCAGAGGAGCATAGCAATCAGCCCCAGCATTTT. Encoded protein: CASSEEHSNQPQHF.

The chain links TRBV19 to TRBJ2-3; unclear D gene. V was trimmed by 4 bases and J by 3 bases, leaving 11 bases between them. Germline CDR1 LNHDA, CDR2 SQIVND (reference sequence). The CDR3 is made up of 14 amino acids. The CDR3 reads CASSRTVGTDTQYF. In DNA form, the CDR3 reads TGTGCCAGTAGTAGAACAGTAGGTACAGATACGCAGTATTTT.

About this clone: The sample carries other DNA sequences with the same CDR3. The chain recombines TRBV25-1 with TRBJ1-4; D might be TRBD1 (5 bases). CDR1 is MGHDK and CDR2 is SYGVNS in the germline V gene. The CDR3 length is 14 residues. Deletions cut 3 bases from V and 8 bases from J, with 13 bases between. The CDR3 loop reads CASSEAGSGEKLFF. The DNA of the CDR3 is TGTGCCAGCAGTGAGGCAGGGTCGGGGGAAAAACTGTTTTTT.

The CDR3 DNA is TGTGCCAGCACCCGGACAGGGGGAAATTCACCCCTCCACTTT. Amino acid sequence: CASTRTGGNSPLHF. The J gene is TRBJ1-6, the V gene TRBV2, with TRBD1 matching over 10 bases. The CDR3 is 14 residues long. Germline lookup yields CDR1 SNHLY and CDR2 FYNNEI. V lost 7 bases to trimming and J lost 7 bases; unmatched junction nucleotides: 4.

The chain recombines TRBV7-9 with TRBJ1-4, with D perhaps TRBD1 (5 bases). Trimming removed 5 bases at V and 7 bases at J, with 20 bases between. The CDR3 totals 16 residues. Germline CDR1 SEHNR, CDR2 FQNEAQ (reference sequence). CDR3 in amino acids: CASSVDPGPGSEKLFF. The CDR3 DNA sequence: TGTGCCAGCAGCGTAGATCCGGGACCGGGAAGTGAAAAACTGTTTTTT.

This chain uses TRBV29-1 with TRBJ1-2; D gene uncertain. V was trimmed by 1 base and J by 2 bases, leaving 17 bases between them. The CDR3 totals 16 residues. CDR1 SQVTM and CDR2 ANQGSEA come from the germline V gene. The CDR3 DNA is TGCAGCGTTGAAGGGGATGGGCCCCAAATCAACTATGGCTACACCTTC. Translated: CSVEGDGPQINYGYTF.

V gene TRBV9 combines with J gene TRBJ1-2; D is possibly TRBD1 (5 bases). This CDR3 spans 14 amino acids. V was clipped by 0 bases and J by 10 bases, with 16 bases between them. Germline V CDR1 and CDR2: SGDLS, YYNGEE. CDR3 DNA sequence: TGTGCCAGCAGCGTAGGAGGGGCAGGTAAAGTCTACACCTTC. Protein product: CASSVGGAGKVYTF.

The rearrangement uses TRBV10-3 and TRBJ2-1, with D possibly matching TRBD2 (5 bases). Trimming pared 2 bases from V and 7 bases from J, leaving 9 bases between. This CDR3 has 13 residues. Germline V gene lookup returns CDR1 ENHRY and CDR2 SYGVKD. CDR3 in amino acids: CAISEEGRNEQFF. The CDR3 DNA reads TGTGCCATCAGTGAGGAGGGCCGGAATGAGCAGTTCTTC.

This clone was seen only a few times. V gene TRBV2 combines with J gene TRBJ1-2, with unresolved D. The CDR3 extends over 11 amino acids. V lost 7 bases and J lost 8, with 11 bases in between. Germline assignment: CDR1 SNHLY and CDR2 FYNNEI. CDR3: CASIGPSGYTF. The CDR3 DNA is TGTGCCAGCATAGGGCCGTCGGGCTACACCTTC.

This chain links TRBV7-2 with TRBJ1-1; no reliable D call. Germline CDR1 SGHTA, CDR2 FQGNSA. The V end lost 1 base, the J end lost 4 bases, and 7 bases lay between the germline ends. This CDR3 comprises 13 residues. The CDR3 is CASSLVISTEAFF. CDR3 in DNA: TGTGCCAGCAGCTTAGTAATCAGCACTGAAGCTTTCTTT.

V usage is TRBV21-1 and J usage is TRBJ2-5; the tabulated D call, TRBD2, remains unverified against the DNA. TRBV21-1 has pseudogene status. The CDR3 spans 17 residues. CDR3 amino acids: CASSTRIAGGPIQTQYF. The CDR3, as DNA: TGTGCCAGCAGCACGAGAATAGCGGGGGGGCCTATACAGACCCAGTACTTC.

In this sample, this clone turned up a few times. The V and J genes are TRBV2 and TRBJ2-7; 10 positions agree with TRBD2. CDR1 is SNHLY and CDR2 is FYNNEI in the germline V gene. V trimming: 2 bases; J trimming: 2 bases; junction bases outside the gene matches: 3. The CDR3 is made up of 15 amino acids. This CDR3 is CASSEKAGGPYEQYF. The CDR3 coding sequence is TGTGCCAGCAGTGAAAAAGCGGGGGGGCCCTACGAGCAGTACTTC.

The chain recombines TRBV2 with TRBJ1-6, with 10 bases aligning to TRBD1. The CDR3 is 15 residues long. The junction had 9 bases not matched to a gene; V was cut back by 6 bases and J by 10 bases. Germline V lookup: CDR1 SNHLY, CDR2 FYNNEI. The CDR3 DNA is TGTGCCAGCAGGTGGACCGGACAGGGGGGATCACCCCTCCACTTT. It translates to CASRWTGQGGSPLHF.

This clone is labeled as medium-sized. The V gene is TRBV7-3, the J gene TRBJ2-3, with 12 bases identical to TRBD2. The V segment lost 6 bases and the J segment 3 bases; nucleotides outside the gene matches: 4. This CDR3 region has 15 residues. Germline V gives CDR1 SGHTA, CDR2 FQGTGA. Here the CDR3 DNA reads TGTGCCAGCAGACTCACTAGCGGGGGGACAGATACGCAGTATTTT. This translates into CASRLTSGGTDTQYF.

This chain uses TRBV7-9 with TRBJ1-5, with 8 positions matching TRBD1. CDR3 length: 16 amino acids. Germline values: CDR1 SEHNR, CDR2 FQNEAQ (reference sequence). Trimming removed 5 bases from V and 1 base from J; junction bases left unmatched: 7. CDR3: CASSVSTGASNQPQHF. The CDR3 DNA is TGTGCCAGCAGCGTATCGACAGGGGCAAGCAATCAGCCCCAGCATTTT.

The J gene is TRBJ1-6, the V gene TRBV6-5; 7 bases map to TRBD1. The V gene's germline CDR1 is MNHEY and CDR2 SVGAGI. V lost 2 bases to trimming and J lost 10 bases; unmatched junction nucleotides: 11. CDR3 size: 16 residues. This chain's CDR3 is CASSYERQGRHSPLHF. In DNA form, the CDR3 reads TGTGCCAGCAGTTACGAAAGACAGGGACGACACTCACCCCTCCACTTT.

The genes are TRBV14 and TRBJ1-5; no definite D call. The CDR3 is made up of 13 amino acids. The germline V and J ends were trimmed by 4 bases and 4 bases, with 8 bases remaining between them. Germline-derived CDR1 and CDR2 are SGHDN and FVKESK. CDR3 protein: CASSRSLNQPQHF. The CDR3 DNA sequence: TGTGCCAGCAGCCGAAGTTTAAATCAGCCCCAGCATTTT.

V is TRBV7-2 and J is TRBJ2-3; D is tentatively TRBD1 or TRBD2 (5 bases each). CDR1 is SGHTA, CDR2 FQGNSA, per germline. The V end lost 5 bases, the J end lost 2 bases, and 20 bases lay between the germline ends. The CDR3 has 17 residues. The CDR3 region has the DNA TGTGCCAGCAGCCCTAGGTGGGGGAGACCAAACACAGATACGCAGTATTTT. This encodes CASSPRWGRPNTDTQYF.

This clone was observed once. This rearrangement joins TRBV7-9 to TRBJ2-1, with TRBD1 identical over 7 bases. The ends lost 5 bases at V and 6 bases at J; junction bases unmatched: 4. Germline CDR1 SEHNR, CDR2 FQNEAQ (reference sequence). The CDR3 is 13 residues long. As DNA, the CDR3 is TGTGCCAGCAGCCTCGGGGACAGCAATGAGCAGTTCTTC. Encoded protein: CASSLGDSNEQFF.

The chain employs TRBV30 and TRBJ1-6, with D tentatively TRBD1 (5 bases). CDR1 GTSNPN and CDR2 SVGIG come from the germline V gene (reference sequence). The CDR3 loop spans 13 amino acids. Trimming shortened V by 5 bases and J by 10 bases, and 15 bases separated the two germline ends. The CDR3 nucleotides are TGTGCCTGGTCCCTTGGGGGGGGATCACCCCTCCACTTT. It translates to CAWSLGGGSPLHF.